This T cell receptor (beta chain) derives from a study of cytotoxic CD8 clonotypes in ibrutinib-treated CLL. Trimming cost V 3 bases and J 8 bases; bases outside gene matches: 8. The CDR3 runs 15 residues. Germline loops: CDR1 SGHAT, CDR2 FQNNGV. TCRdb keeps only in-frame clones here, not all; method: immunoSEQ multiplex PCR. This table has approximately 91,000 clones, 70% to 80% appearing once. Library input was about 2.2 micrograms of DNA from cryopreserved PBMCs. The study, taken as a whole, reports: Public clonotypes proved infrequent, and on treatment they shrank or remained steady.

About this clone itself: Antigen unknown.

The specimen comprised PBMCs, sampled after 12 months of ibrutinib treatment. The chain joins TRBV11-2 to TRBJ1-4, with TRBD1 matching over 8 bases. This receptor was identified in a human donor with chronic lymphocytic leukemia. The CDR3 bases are TGTGCCAGCAGCTTGCCCGGACAGGGTGGCGAAAAACTGTTTTTT. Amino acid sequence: CASSLPGQGGEKLFF. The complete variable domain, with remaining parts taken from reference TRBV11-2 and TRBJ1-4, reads EAGVAQSPRYKIIEKRQSVAFWCNPISGHATLYWYQQILGQGPKLLIQFQNNGVVDDSQLPKDRFSAERLKGVDSTLKIQPAKLEDSAVYLCASSLPGQGGEKLFFGSGTQLSVL.